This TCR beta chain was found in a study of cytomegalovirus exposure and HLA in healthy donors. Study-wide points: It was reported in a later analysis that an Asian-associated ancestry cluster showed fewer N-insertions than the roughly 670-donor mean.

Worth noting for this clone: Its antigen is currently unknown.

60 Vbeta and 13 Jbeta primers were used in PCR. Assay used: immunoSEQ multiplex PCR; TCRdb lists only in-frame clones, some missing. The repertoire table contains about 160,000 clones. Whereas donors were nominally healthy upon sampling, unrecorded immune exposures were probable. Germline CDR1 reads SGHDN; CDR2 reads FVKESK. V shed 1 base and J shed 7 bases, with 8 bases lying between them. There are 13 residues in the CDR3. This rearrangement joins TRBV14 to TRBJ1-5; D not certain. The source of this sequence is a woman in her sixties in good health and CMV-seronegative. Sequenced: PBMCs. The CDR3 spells CASSQGTDQPQHF. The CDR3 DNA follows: TGTGCCAGCAGCCAAGGGACTGACCAGCCCCAGCATTTT.